One and the same sample provided the 31 T cell receptor beta chains below, sequenced in a study of identical twins' blood T cells. MiXCR, applied by TCRdb to the 5' RACE reads, yields one record per CDR3 protein. The sample contains 350,000 to 400,000 distinct CDR3 sequences, 28% of which appear only once. The specimen sequenced was PBMCs. The receptors come from a woman aged 18 to 55 in good health.

This clonotype occurred once. This rearrangement joins TRBV12-3 or TRBV12-4 to TRBJ1-4, with D tentatively TRBD1 (6 bases). The V and J ends lost 5 bases and 8 bases respectively, with 18 bases between them. The CDR3 is made up of 15 amino acids. The CDR3 loop is CASSLRDTVWEKLFF. The DNA of the CDR3 is TGTGCCAGCAGTCTCCGGGACACGGTATGGGAAAAACTGTTTTTT.

V and J are TRBV19 and TRBJ1-4; D gene ambiguous. Germline values: CDR1 LNHDA, CDR2 SQIVND (reference sequence). Trimming pared 3 bases from V and 0 bases from J, leaving 11 bases between. The CDR3 runs 16 residues. CDR3 sequence reads: CASSIKPGATNEKLFF. In nucleotides, the CDR3 is TGTGCCAGTAGTATCAAGCCGGGAGCAACTAATGAAAAACTGTTTTTT.

For this clonotype: A much more abundant neighbour one base away suggests this may be a read error. The gene calls are TRBV12-3 or TRBV12-4 and TRBJ2-1; unclear D gene. The length of the CDR3 is 13 residues. CDR3 sequence (DNA): TGTGCCAACAGTTCCGGGCCTTACAATGAGCAGTTCTTC. Its translation: CANSSGPYNEQFF.

This clonotype has more than one count but fewer than ten. The V gene is TRBV3-1, the J gene TRBJ1-3; tentative D call: TRBD1 (6 bases). The CDR3 contains 18 residues. V lost 2 bases to trimming and J lost 3 bases, with 20 bases between them. Germline V gene data show CDR1 as LGHDT and CDR2 as YNNKEL (reference sequence). CDR3: CASSQSFGWGAGGNTIYF. The CDR3 DNA is TGTGCCAGCAGCCAAAGTTTCGGATGGGGGGCTGGTGGAAACACCATATATTTT.

In its sample, this clonotype was seen a few times. The chain recombines TRBV3-1 with TRBJ2-3; possibly TRBD2 for D (6 bases). V lost 4 bases and J lost 1, with 15 bases in between. This CDR3 spans 16 amino acids. CDR1 is LGHDT and CDR2 is YNNKEL in the germline V gene (reference sequence). This CDR3 reads CASSPHGSPRTDTQYF. CDR3 nucleotide sequence: TGTGCCAGCAGCCCCCACGGGAGTCCGCGCACAGATACGCAGTATTTT.

About this clonotype itself: A single base separates this from a much larger clone, so it may be a read error. V usage is TRBV11-1 and J usage is TRBJ1-1; D is perhaps TRBD1 (6 bases). The CDR3 is made up of 13 amino acids. Per germline, CDR1 SGHAT and CDR2 FQDESV (reference sequence). The DNA of the CDR3 is TGTGCCAGCAGCCCCTACGGGGACACTGAAACTTTCTTT. Translation: CASSPYGDTETFF.

In this sample, this clonotype turned up a few times. The CDR3 sequence is CASTGQGDTEAFF. CDR3 bases: TGTGCCAGCACCGGACAGGGGGACACTGAAGCTTTCTTT. J is TRBJ1-1 and V is TRBV2, with 10 bases lining up with TRBD1. This CDR3 contains 13 residues. J lost 3 bases, V lost 7 bases, and 2 bases had no gene match. CDR1 and CDR2 from the germline V gene are SNHLY and FYNNEI.

The chain uses TRBV5-1 and TRBJ2-7; 7 bases fit TRBD2. V trimming: 1 base; J trimming: 2 bases; junction bases outside the gene matches: 6. The CDR3 covers 15 residues. Germline loops: CDR1 SGHRS, CDR2 YFSETQ. The CDR3 loop is CASSLSGTNAYEQYF. The DNA of the CDR3 is TGCGCCAGCAGCTTGAGTGGGACTAACGCCTACGAGCAGTACTTC.

This clonotype was seen only a few times. The CDR3 region is CASSYKSGAYEQYF. CDR3 sequence (DNA): TGTGCCAGCAGTTACAAGTCCGGGGCCTACGAGCAGTACTTC. V is TRBV6-2 or TRBV6-3 and J is TRBJ2-7, with D possibly being TRBD2 (5 bases). The CDR3 has 14 amino acids. Per the germline V gene, CDR1 is MNHEY and CDR2 is SVGEGT. With 2 bases removed from V and 2 bases from J, the gap between germline ends came to 10 bases.

The V gene is TRBV5-1, the J gene TRBJ2-1; D perhaps matches TRBD1 (6 bases). Germline V gene data show CDR1 as SGHRS and CDR2 as YFSETQ. Trimming cost V 4 bases and J 6 bases, with 11 bases left between them. The length of the CDR3 is 13 residues. The CDR3 sequence: CASSTAGANEQFF. The CDR3 DNA is TGCGCCAGCAGCACGGCAGGGGCCAATGAGCAGTTCTTC. The variable domain in full, completed from reference TRBV5-1 and TRBJ2-1, reads KAGVTQTPRYLIKTRGQQVTLSCSPISGHRSVSWYQQTPGQGLQFLFEYFSETQRNKGNFPGRFSGRQFSNSRSEMNVSTLELGDSALYLCASSTAGANEQFFGPGTRLTVL.

This clonotype has more than one count but fewer than ten. This chain uses TRBV18 with TRBJ2-3; D may match TRBD1 or TRBD2 (5 bases each). Germline loops: CDR1 KGHSH, CDR2 LQKENI. The V and J ends lost 9 bases and 1 base respectively, with 14 bases between them. The CDR3 has 14 residues. The CDR3 reads CASRTMGGTDTQYF. The CDR3 coding sequence is TGTGCCAGTCGCACCATGGGGGGCACAGATACGCAGTATTTT.

Concerning this clonotype itself: A read error may account for a junction end that differs from germline. The chain combines TRBV19 with TRBJ2-3; perhaps TRBD1 as D (5 bases). Germline V CDR1 and CDR2: LNHDA, SQIVND (reference sequence). There are 13 residues in the CDR3. The CDR3 here is CATSWGLTDTQYF. The CDR3 nucleotides read TGTGCCACTAGTTGGGGCCTCACAGATACGCAGTATTTT.

V is TRBV19 and J is TRBJ2-5; 8 nucleotides line up with TRBD2. Germline values: CDR1 LNHDA, CDR2 SQIVND (reference sequence). The V segment lost 3 bases and the J segment 5 bases; nucleotides outside the gene matches: 20. CDR3 size: 19 residues. For the CDR3, the DNA is TGTGCCAGTAGTATTGGGGTATCGGTAGCGGGAAGTTATAAGGAGACCCAGTACTTC. This codes for CASSIGVSVAGSYKETQYF.

The chain joins TRBV3-1 to TRBJ2-7; D is uncertain. Trimming stripped 4 bases from V and 2 bases from J, with 6 bases between. The CDR3 length is 12 residues. Germline CDR1 LGHDT, CDR2 YNNKEL (reference sequence). In DNA form, the CDR3 reads TGTGCCAGCAGCCCTCACCCCTACGAGCAGTACTTC. It codes for CASSPHPYEQYF.

The CDR3 here is CSASSFSNTEAFF. CDR3 coding DNA: TGCAGTGCTAGTAGTTTCTCGAACACTGAAGCTTTCTTT. V and J are TRBV20-1 and TRBJ1-1; D call uncertain. Germline V gene lookup returns CDR1 DFQATT and CDR2 SNEGSKA (reference sequence). The CDR3 is made up of 13 amino acids. V was shortened by 3 bases and J by 1 base, with 9 bases between the two germline ends.

In this sample, this clonotype turned up a few times. This chain joins TRBV7-2 and TRBJ2-1; D uncertain. The CDR3 covers 13 residues. Looked up from germline, CDR1 is SGHTA and CDR2 is FQGNSA. Trimming took 4 bases from V and 6 from J, leaving 10 bases between them. This CDR3 is CASSSRSRNEQFF. The CDR3 nucleotides read TGTGCCAGCAGCTCCCGGAGCCGCAATGAGCAGTTCTTC.

This clonotype was seen a few times. The chain carries TRBV20-1 and TRBJ2-7; D is uncertain. The CDR3 consists of 13 residues. CDR1 DFQATT and CDR2 SNEGSKA come from the germline V gene (reference sequence). V lost 4 bases, J lost 1 base, and 11 bases lay in between. CDR3 DNA: TGCAGTGCTAAGGAAGTTACATCCTACGAGCAGTACTTC. Amino acids: CSAKEVTSYEQYF.

The V call is TRBV5-1, the J call TRBJ1-2, with no clear D. Trimming stripped 5 bases from V and 4 bases from J, with 12 bases between. This CDR3 comprises 13 residues. Germline-derived CDR1 and CDR2 are SGHRS and YFSETQ. The CDR3 spells CASRPGYGYGYTF. For the CDR3, the DNA is TGCGCCAGCAGACCGGGGTACGGCTATGGCTACACCTTC.

J is TRBJ1-2 and V is TRBV2, with D uncertain. Per germline, CDR1 SNHLY and CDR2 FYNNEI. Trimming cost V 9 bases and J 4 bases, with 15 bases left between them. The CDR3 extends over 13 amino acids. CDR3 nucleotide sequence: TGTGCCAGTGGTCCCACCGGTGGCTATGGCTACACCTTC. Amino acids: CASGPTGGYGYTF.

As concerns this clonotype: This could be a read error, since a much larger clone is one nucleotide away. In this CDR3 the conserved last residue, phenylalanine or tryptophan, is missing, so a read error is likely. The J gene is TRBJ1-2, the V gene TRBV12-5; D is undetermined. The CDR3 sequence is 13 residues long. From germline, CDR1 is LGHNT and CDR2 FRNRAP. The V end lost 4 bases, the J end lost 5 bases, and 11 bases lay between the germline ends. The CDR3 loop is CASGSPLGYGYTL. The CDR3 region has the DNA TGTGCTAGTGGTTCCCCTCTAGGGTATGGCTACACCCTC.

V gene TRBV27 combines with J gene TRBJ2-1, with 9 positions matching TRBD2. The CDR3 is made up of 16 amino acids. Germline V gene data show CDR1 as MNHEY and CDR2 as SMNVEV (reference sequence). Losses at the gene ends were 4 bases for V and 3 bases for J; bases not matched to a gene: 7. The CDR3, as DNA: TGTGCCAGCAGTTCGACCGGGACTAGCAACTACAATGAGCAGTTCTTC. Its protein product is CASSSTGTSNYNEQFF.

This clonotype has only a few counts. The chain joins TRBV11-2 to TRBJ2-7, with TRBD2 identical over 9 bases. The CDR3 extends over 15 amino acids. Germline CDR1 reads SGHAT; CDR2 reads FQNNGV. V was pared by 3 bases and J by 2 bases, with 5 bases of the junction left unmatched. The CDR3 nucleotides read TGTGCCAGCAGCTTCTCGGGACTAGCAGCCTACGAGCAGTACTTC. Residues: CASSFSGLAAYEQYF.

There are a few counts of this clonotype. This chain uses TRBV6-2 or TRBV6-3 with TRBJ2-1, with D unclear. V gave up 2 bases and J gave up 5 bases, with 22 bases separating them. The CDR3 spans 18 residues. Germline V gives CDR1 MNHEY, CDR2 SVGEGT. CDR3 amino acids: CASSYPIMGQFWDNEQFF. The CDR3 DNA reads TGTGCCAGCAGTTACCCTATCATGGGCCAGTTTTGGGACAATGAGCAGTTCTTC.

A word on this clonotype: This may be a read error: a much more frequent sequence differs by one nucleotide. The chain combines TRBV3-1 with TRBJ1-2; D not certain. Germline V lookup: CDR1 LGHDT, CDR2 YNNKEL (reference sequence). The CDR3 totals 13 residues. CDR3 DNA sequence: TGTGCCAGCAACCAAGAAGGAACATATGGCTACACCTTC. Translation: CASNQEGTYGYTF.

The gene calls are TRBV12-3 or TRBV12-4 and TRBJ1-4, with unresolved D. V was trimmed by 6 bases and J by 6 bases, leaving 8 bases between them. CDR3 length equals 12 residues. The CDR3 loop reads CASSRIYEKLFF. CDR3 in DNA: TGTGCCAGCAGCCGAATCTATGAAAAACTGTTTTTT.

Only a few counts were recorded for this clonotype. The genes are TRBV29-1 and TRBJ1-2; 11 nucleotides agree with TRBD1. Germline-derived CDR1 and CDR2 are SQVTM and ANQGSEA. CDR3 length: 18 residues. V was clipped by 1 base and J by 8 bases; unmatched bases: 18. The CDR3 sequence: CSVEVFVDRGHQAGGYTF. The CDR3 nucleotides are TGCAGCGTTGAAGTCTTCGTGGACAGGGGGCACCAAGCGGGCGGCTACACCTTC.

This rearrangement joins TRBV28 to TRBJ1-1, with D uncertain. There are 11 residues in the CDR3. The V end lost 10 bases, the J end lost 3 bases, and 9 bases lay between the germline ends. Germline CDR1 reads MDHEN; CDR2 reads SYDVKM. As DNA, the CDR3 is TGTGCCATCACCCTTGACACTGAAGCTTTCTTT. It codes for CAITLDTEAFF.

This chain connects TRBV14 to TRBJ2-3; 9 nucleotides match TRBD1. The CDR3 loop spans 15 amino acids. Per the germline V gene, CDR1 is SGHDN and CDR2 is FVKESK. V was pared by 8 bases and J by 5 bases, with 11 bases of the junction left unmatched. The CDR3 sequence is CASGQGLAFGDTQYF. The DNA for the CDR3 is TGTGCCAGCGGACAGGGGCTGGCATTTGGAGATACGCAGTATTTT.

This clonotype occurred many times. V is TRBV6-4 and J is TRBJ2-1, with 11 bases lining up with TRBD1. The ends lost 4 bases at V and 4 bases at J; junction bases unmatched: 3. There are 15 residues in the CDR3. The germline gives CDR1 MRHNA, CDR2 SNTAGT. CDR3 nucleotides: TGTGCCAGCAGTGTCGGGACAGGGGGTTACAATGAGCAGTTCTTC. It translates to CASSVGTGGYNEQFF.

This sequence joins TRBV7-9 and TRBJ2-2, with D unresolved. The germline gives CDR1 SEHNR, CDR2 FQNEAQ (reference sequence). The CDR3 spans 13 residues. Trimming pared 1 base from V and 10 bases from J, leaving 10 bases between. The CDR3 loop is CASSLDRMMELFF. As DNA, the CDR3 is TGTGCCAGCAGCTTAGATCGGATGATGGAGCTGTTTTTT.

This clonotype came up many times. The V call is TRBV7-6, the J call TRBJ1-3; TRBD1 might be the D (6 bases). The CDR3 has 17 residues. V lost 1 base and J 0 bases, leaving 13 bases between the germline ends. CDR1 SGHVS and CDR2 FNYEAQ come from the germline V gene. CDR3 amino acids: CASSLERGTHSGNTIYF. CDR3 DNA sequence: TGTGCCAGCAGCTTAGAGCGGGGGACACACTCTGGAAACACCATATATTTT. The variable domain in full, with the rest retrieved from reference TRBV7-6 and TRBJ1-3, is GAGVSQSPRYKVTKRGQDVALRCDPISGHVSLYWYRQALGQGPEFLTYFNYEAQQDKSGLPNDRFSAERPEGSISTLTIQRTEQRDSAMYRCASSLERGTHSGNTIYFGEGSWLTVV.